This paragraph covers one TCR beta chain sequence. Its antigen is as yet unknown. Specified time point: patch test 3, about 24 weeks after DPC sensitization. As for treatment: therapeutic diphenylcyclopropenone sensitization with weekly scalp DPC. As handled by the study authors: Ranging from roughly 20,000 to 750,000, TCR counts per sample had a median value of 95,638. TCRdb itself ran the RACE reads through MiXCR, one entry per CDR3 protein. It is TCRdb's table, rather than the study itself, that gives the V and J calls and clone size. This repertoire shows about 190,000 distinct CDR3 sequences, 24% found once; its top ten account for under 2.5%. The junction had 14 bases not matched to a gene; V was cut back by 0 bases and J by 7 bases. Germline V gene lookup returns CDR1 DFQATT and CDR2 SNEGSKA (reference sequence). The CDR3 is 17 residues long. This sample is drawn from a study of human T cells and chemical hapten exposure. Findings of the study overall: No shift was seen in TCRs above 1 in 1000 frequency with DPC sensitization.

This TCR derives from a woman aged 40 to 50 with alopecia areata. Some clones in this sample may be carry-over from other donors' samples. This chain connects TRBV20-1 to TRBJ1-5; TRBD1 agrees at 8 bases. The starting material was whole blood, obtained in connection with sensitization to the hapten diphenylcyclopropenone (DPC). DNA for the CDR3: TGCAGTGCTAGAGATAAGACAGGGGCATCTCTCGGGCAGCCCCAGCATTTT. Residues: CSARDKTGASLGQPQHF.